This entry concerns a single T cell receptor (beta chain). Original methodology: The authors estimated nucleated cell counts from reference gene primer amplification. Generated by immunoSEQ multiplex PCR, the TCRdb table keeps only in-frame clones and is missing some. V, J and clone size reflect that table, while D and trimming were determined from the DNA. The sample holds under 200,000 clones; around 85% are singletons and the top ten take 9.8%. The sample is drawn from a study of blood T cell repertoires in COVID-19. Study context: Acute-phase and convalescent COVID-19 samples originated in the United States, Italy and Spain. Sample material is recorded as cDNA or gDNA derived from T cells, B-cell-depleted T cells, or PBMCs.

This CDR3 contains 13 residues. Trimming took 10 bases from V and 3 from J; bases not matched to a gene: 8. Sequenced material: peripheral blood. V gene TRBV12-3 or TRBV12-4 combines with J gene TRBJ1-1; 7 bases agree with TRBD1. The sequence was collected from a woman aged 80 or over with acute or convalescent COVID-19. Here the CDR3 reads CATVQGWDTEAFF. The CDR3 DNA sequence: TGTGCCACCGTACAGGGGTGGGACACTGAAGCTTTCTTT.